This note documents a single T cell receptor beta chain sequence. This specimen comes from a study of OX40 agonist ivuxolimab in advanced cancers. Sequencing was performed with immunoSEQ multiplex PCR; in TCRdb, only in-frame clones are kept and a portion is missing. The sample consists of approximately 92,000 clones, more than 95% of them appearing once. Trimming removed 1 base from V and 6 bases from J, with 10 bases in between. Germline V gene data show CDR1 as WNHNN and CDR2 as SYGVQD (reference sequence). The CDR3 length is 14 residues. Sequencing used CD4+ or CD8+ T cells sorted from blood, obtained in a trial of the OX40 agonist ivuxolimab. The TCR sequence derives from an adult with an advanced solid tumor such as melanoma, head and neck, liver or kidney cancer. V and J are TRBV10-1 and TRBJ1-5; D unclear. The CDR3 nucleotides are TGCGCCAGCAGTGAGTACGGATCCAGTCAGCCCCAGCATTTT. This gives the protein CASSEYGSSQPQHF.